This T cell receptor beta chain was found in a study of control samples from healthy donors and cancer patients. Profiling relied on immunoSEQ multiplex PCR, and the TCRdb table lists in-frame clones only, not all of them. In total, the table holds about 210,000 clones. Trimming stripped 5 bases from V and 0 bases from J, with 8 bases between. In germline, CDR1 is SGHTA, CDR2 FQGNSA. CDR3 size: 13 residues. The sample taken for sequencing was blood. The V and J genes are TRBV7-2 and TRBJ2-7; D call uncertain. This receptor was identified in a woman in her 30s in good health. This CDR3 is CASSNWDSYEQYF. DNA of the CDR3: TGTGCCAGCAGCAATTGGGACTCCTACGAGCAGTACTTC.